This T cell receptor (beta chain) was recovered during a study of blood T cell repertoires in COVID-19. Data came from immunoSEQ multiplex PCR; TCRdb stores just in-frame clones and leaves some out. The profile shows roughly 32,000 clones, roughly 85% of them singletons. The CDR3 sequence is 11 residues long. The ends lost 6 bases at V and 8 bases at J; junction bases unmatched: 6. Germline values: CDR1 DFQATT, CDR2 SNEGSKA (reference sequence). This receptor was taken from a man older than 75 with active COVID-19. Sequenced input: peripheral blood. This chain links TRBV20-1 with TRBJ1-2, with 7 bases lining up with TRBD1. The CDR3 protein is CSASTGQGYTF. Written as DNA, the CDR3 is TGCAGTGCCTCGACAGGGCAAGGCTACACCTTC.